This TCR beta chain is drawn from a study of CD8 T cell repertoires and HIV-1 epitope variants (TCRdb year 2020). Regarding the research as a whole: T cells were stimulated in separate culture wells with each of twenty-five peptides representing autologous and known Gag and Nef epitope variants. The control conditions were a CMV, EBV and flu peptide pool, the Ebola AY9 epitope as a negative control, and a well with no peptide. Three Gag epitope families and Nef HW9 and YT9 were included among the tested epitopes. Using the EasySep Human T Cell Enrichment Kit, T cells were enriched and then co-cultured with an equal number of autologous T cell-negative cells acting as antigen-presenting cells. For approximately 11 days the cultures were kept in IMDM with gentamicin, and on days 3 and 7 half of the media was changed with IL-2, IL-7 and IL-15 added. An aliquot of 1M T cells was set aside as an uncultured baseline condition, separate from the roughly 80 T cell cultures. A total of approximately 83 T cell cultures were run, with each culture condition done in triplicate except for one peptide, which was done in duplicate.

Of note for this clone: Its antigen is unknown. No much larger clone exists at a distance of one base, and base qualities are not known.

The EasySep Human CD8+ T Cell Enrichment Kit was used on day 10 to isolate CD8+ T cells from every culture. Overall results and qualifications from the work: Only TCR beta chains were identified by the assay, and proliferation to antigen, not T cell function or cytokine profile, was indicated. Roughly ten antigen-specific TCR beta clonotypes were identified, and roughly 6 of them appeared cross-reactive for autologous or known escape epitope variants. A handful of clonotypes recognized the Nef KF9 family and one clonotype recognized the HW9 family, while no responses to the TAALDMSHF plasma variant were seen.

TCR beta CDR3 regions were sequenced at survey depth on the immunoSEQ platform. The QIAamp DNA micro kit was used to extract genomic DNA from every cultured and uncultured CD8+ T cell population. In the authors' own workflow: Samples with under 5,000 productive reads were excluded, and this exclusion removed about 6.5% of the roughly 80 HIV peptide-stimulated cultures. A MANAFEST web app trimmed sequences to CDR3 and removed nonproductive sequences, CDR3s under 5 amino acids, and those not starting C or ending F/W. To count as antigen-specific, a clonotype had to be expanded in at least 2 of 3 replicates compared with the no-peptide control at FDR 0.01, and only within one epitope family. Specific clonotypes also needed at least fivefold higher frequency than in wells stimulated with peptides from other epitope families. TCRdb took over this immuneACCESS table, retaining in-frame rearrangements with V and J assigned. Such tables are incomplete; in checked studies, under half of the missing clones stem from an unresolved V gene, and the remainder is unexplained. The DNA gave D and trimming, while V, J and clone size come from that table. Present in this sample are over 4,000 clones, around two thirds of which were seen just once. About 40% of the sample is in the top ten clones.

The source of this sequence is a male donor with HIV. Sequencing used cultured CD8+ T cells derived from PBMCs.

The nucleotides are TGTGCCAGCAGTTCCCCCGGCAGGGCTGCTGGGGCCAACGTCCTGACTTTC. Its translation reads: CASSSPGRAAGANVLTF. Recombination linked TRBV5-4 to TRBJ2-6; the D gene is perhaps TRBD1, from 5 matching bases. V is pared back by 5 bases and J by 2 bases, with 17 bases lying between the germline termini. Per the germline V gene (reference sequence), SGHNT is the CDR1 and YYREEE is the CDR2. From cysteine to phenylalanine, the CDR3 is 17 amino acids long. Only the CDR3 DNA is retained, 51 bases long and in frame from the first base.